This T cell receptor beta chain came from a study of blood T cells in healthy people across ages. Worth noting for this clonotype: Its antigen is not identified.

Study conclusions and caveats: Percentage of naive T cells showed a strong correlation with TCR beta diversity.

Alongside a J-beta primer mix, a sample-barcoded 5' primer served in a second PCR lasting 7 to 11 cycles. Through a template-switch adaptor with 12 random nucleotides, each cDNA molecule received a tag. One entry per CDR3 protein, called by TCRdb with MiXCR from the 5' RACE reads. The table includes approximately 730,000 distinct CDR3 sequences, about 48% detected once. The CDR3 is 10 residues long. From germline, CDR1 is SQVTM and CDR2 ANQGSEA. V trimming: 4 bases; J trimming: 10 bases; junction bases outside the gene matches: 3. V usage is TRBV29-1 and J usage is TRBJ2-5; 7 nucleotides agree with TRBD1. The TCR was taken from an elderly man in good health. The sample was blood. Written as DNA, the CDR3 is TGCAGCGTTGGGGACAGTTTCCAGTACTTC. Translation gives CSVGDSFQYF.